This TCR beta chain was found in a study of tumor-infiltrating lymphocytes in primary liver carcinoma. Germline CDR1 LGHNA, CDR2 YSLEER. The CDR3 has 13 residues. TCR beta cDNA came from roughly 0.45 ug total RNA, primed with a constant-region primer. TCR beta libraries came from three nested multiplex PCR rounds using slightly modified ARM-PCR. TRBV1-TRBV30 forward primers paired with a C-beta reverse primer drove the first two PCR rounds, about 9 cycles each. TCRdb re-called the multiplex PCR reads with MiXCR, one entry per CDR3 protein. Of 75,000 to 80,000 distinct CDR3 sequences listed, around 66% were seen once; the top ten hold 26%. To note about this clonotype: Germline is not matched at one junction end, which may reflect a read error.

Unsorted bulk tissue of about 20-31 mg yielded co-extracted RNA and DNA. The sequencing sample was made of tumor-adjacent normal liver tissue. This TCR was sampled from a man in his forties with primary liver carcinoma and hepatitis B virus infection. The chain combines TRBV4-3 with TRBJ2-5; D remains ambiguous. CDR3: CTSSQGRSETQYF. Here the CDR3 DNA reads TGCACCAGCAGCCAAGGCAGGAGCGAGACCCAGTACTTC.